One and the same sample provided the 5 T cell receptor beta chains below, sequenced in a study of blood T cell repertoires in COVID-19. TCRdb's table, derived via immunoSEQ multiplex PCR, lists solely in-frame clones and lacks some. The data contain 110,000 or so clones, 83% of them singletons. The sequenced sample was peripheral blood. These receptors originate from a woman aged 55-69 years with acute or convalescent COVID-19.

This chain joins TRBV6-5 and TRBJ2-5; no clear D. Germline V CDR1 and CDR2: MNHEY, SVGAGI. This CDR3 has 10 amino acids. Trimming took 7 bases from V and 4 from J, leaving 4 bases between them. The CDR3 DNA reads as TGTGCCAGCACAGGAGAGACCCAGTACTTC. Translation gives CASTGETQYF.

In its sample, this clone was seen a few times. The chain employs TRBV11-2 and TRBJ2-3, with 8 nucleotides matching TRBD2. This CDR3 has 15 residues. The ends lost 6 bases at V and 5 bases at J; junction bases unmatched: 10. Germline-derived CDR1 and CDR2 are SGHAT and FQNNGV. The CDR3 here is CASRTPGRALDTQYF. CDR3 bases: TGTGCCAGCAGAACACCCGGGAGGGCCTTAGATACGCAGTATTTT.

This clone has just a few counts. The CDR3 reads CASSVGGLQAGELFF. CDR3 nucleotides: TGTGCCAGCAGCGTAGGGGGGCTCCAGGCCGGGGAGCTGTTTTTT. This chain joins TRBV11-2 and TRBJ2-2; tentatively, D is TRBD1 or TRBD2 (6 bases each). CDR1 and CDR2 from the germline V gene are SGHAT and FQNNGV. The CDR3 totals 15 residues. V lost 5 bases and J lost 6, with 16 bases in between. The whole variable domain, filled in from reference TRBV11-2 and TRBJ2-2, reads EAGVAQSPRYKIIEKRQSVAFWCNPISGHATLYWYQQILGQGPKLLIQFQNNGVVDDSQLPKDRFSAERLKGVDSTLKIQPAKLEDSAVYLCASSVGGLQAGELFFGEGSRLTVL.

This clone was recorded only once. The chain has TRBV7-8 and TRBJ1-5; the match to TRBD1 covers 9 bases. The CDR3 is 15 residues long. The germline V gene has CDR1 SGHVS and CDR2 FQNEAQ. Germline trimming cut 3 bases from V and 4 bases from J; bases unmatched to any gene: 4. CDR3 in amino acids: CASSLGGQGNQPQHF. For the CDR3, the DNA is TGTGCCAGCAGCTTGGGGGGACAGGGTAATCAGCCCCAGCATTTT.

This clone was seen more than once but under ten times. This chain uses TRBV19 with TRBJ1-3; 8 bases align to TRBD1. Germline loops: CDR1 LNHDA, CDR2 SQIVND (reference sequence). The length of the CDR3 is 16 residues. With 6 bases clipped from V and 3 bases from J, the junction kept 10 bases outside the gene matches. This CDR3 reads CASSRTGTGRGNTIYF. The CDR3 DNA reads TGTGCCAGTAGCCGAACAGGGACAGGTCGTGGAAACACCATATATTTT.